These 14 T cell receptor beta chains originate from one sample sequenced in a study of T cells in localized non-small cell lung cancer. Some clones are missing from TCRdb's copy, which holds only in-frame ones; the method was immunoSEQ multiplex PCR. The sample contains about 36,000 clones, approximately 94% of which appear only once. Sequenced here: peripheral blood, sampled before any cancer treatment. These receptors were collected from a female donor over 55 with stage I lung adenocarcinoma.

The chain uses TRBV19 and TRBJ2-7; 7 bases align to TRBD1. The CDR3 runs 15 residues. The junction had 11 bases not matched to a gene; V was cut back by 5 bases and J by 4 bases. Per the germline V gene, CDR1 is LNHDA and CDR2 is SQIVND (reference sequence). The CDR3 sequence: CASSPDRDRLYEQYV. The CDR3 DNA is TGTGCCAGTAGTCCTGACAGGGATCGCCTATACGAGCAGTACGTC.

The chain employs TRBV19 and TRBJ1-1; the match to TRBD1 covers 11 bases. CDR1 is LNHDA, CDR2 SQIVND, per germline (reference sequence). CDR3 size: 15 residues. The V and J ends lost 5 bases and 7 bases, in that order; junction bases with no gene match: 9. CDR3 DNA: TGTGCCAGTAGTGCAGGGGACAGGGGGTTTGGTGAAGCTTTCTTT. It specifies CASSAGDRGFGEAFF.

This CDR3 reads CASSFSGGTDTQYF. The CDR3 nucleotides are TGTGCCAGCAGCTTTAGCGGGGGCACAGATACGCAGTATTTT. The chain recombines TRBV7-3 with TRBJ2-3, with 8 bases fitting TRBD2. The CDR3 has 14 amino acids. Germline CDR1 is SGHTA and CDR2 is FQGTGA. Trimming removed 3 bases from V and 1 base from J; junction bases left unmatched: 0. Supplemented by reference TRBV7-3 and TRBJ2-3, the full variable domain reads GAGVSQTPSNKVTEKGKYVELRCDPISGHTALYWYRQSLGQGPEFLIYFQGTGAADDSGLPNDRFFAVRPEGSVSTLKIQRTERGDSAVYLCASSFSGGTDTQYFGPGTRLTVL.

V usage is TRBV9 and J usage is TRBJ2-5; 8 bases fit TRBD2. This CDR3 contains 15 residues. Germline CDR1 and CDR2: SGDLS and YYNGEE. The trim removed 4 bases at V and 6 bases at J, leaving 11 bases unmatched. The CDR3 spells CASSLLGGAGQTQYF. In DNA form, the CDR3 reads TGTGCCAGCAGCCTCCTCGGGGGGGCGGGACAGACCCAGTACTTC.

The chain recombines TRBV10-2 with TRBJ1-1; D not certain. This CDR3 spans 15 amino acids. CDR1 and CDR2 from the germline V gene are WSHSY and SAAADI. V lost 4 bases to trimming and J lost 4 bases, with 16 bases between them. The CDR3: CASSVAGPTPTEAFF. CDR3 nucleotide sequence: TGCGCCAGCAGTGTGGCGGGCCCCACGCCCACTGAAGCTTTCTTT.

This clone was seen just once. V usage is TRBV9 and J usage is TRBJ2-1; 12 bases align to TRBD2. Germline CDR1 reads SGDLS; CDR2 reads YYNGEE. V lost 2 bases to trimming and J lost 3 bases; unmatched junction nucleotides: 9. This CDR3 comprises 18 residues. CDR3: CASSVWDGLAGYYNEQFF. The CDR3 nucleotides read TGTGCCAGCAGCGTTTGGGATGGACTAGCGGGGTACTACAATGAGCAGTTCTTC.

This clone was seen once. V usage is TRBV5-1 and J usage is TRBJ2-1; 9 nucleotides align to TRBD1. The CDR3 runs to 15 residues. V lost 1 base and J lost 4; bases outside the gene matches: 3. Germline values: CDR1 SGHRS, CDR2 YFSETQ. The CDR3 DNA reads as TGCGCCAGCAGCTTGCTAGGACAGGGGTACAATGAGCAGTTCTTC. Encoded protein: CASSLLGQGYNEQFF.

The CDR3 loop is CASIDDGTEAFF. CDR3 DNA: TGTGCCAGTATTGACGATGGTACTGAAGCTTTCTTT. The gene calls are TRBV19 and TRBJ1-1; D gene uncertain. The germline CDR1 and CDR2 sequences are LNHDA and SQIVND (reference sequence). Trimming removed 7 bases from V and 5 bases from J, with 11 bases in between. This CDR3 contains 12 residues.

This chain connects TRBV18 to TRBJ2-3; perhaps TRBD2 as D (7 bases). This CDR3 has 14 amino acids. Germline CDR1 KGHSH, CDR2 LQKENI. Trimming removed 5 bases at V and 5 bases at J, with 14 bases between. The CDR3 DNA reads TGTGCCAGCTCATCCGGGGGGCAAAGAGATACGCAGTATTTT. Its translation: CASSSGGQRDTQYF.

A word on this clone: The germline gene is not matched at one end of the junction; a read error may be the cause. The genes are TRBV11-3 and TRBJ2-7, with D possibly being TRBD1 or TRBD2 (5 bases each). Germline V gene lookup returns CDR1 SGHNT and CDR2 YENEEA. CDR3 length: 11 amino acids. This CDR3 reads CAGSSEGEQYF. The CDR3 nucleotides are TGTGCCGGCAGCTCCGAGGGGGAGCAGTACTTC.

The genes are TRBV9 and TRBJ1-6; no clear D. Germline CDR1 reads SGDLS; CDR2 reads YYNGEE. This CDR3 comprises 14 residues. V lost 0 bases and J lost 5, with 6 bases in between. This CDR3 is CASSVDLHNSPLHF. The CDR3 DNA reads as TGTGCCAGCAGCGTAGACCTCCATAATTCACCCCTCCACTTT.

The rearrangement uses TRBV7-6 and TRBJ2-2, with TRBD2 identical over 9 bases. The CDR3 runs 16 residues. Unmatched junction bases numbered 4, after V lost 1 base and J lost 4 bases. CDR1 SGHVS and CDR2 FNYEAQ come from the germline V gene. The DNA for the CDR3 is TGTGCCAGCAGCTTAGGAGCGGGGGGCTCCACCGGGGAGCTGTTTTTT. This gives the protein CASSLGAGGSTGELFF.

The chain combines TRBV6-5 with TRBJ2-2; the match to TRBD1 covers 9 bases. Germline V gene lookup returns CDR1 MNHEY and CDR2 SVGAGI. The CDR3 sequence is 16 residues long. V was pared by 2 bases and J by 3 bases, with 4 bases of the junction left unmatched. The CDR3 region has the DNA TGTGCCAGCAGTTACGAAGGGACAGGGCACACCGGGGAGCTGTTTTTT. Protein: CASSYEGTGHTGELFF.

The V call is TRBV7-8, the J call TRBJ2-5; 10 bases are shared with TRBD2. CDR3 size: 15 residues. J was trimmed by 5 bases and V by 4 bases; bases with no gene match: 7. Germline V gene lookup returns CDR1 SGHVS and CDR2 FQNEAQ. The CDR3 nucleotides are TGTGCCAGCAGCTCCCCTAGCGGGGGACGGGAGACCCAGTACTTC. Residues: CASSSPSGGRETQYF.